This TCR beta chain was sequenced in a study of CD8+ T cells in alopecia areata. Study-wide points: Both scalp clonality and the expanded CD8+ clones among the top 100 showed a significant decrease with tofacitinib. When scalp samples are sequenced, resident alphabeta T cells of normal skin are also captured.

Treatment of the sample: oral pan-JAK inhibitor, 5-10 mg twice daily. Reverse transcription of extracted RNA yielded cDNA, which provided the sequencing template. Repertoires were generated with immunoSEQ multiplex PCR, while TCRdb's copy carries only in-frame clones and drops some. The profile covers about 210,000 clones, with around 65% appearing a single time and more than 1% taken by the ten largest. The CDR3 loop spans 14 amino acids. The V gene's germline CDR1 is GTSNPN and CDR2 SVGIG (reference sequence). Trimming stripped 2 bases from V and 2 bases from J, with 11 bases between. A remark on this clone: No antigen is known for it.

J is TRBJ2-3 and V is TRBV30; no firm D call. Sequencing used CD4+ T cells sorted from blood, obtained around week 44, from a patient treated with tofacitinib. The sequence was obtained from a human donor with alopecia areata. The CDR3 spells CAWSTNLITDTQYF. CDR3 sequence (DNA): TGTGCCTGGAGTACCAACCTTATCACAGATACGCAGTATTTT.